This TCR beta chain was identified in a study of blood T cell repertoires in COVID-19. Study as a whole: Acute and convalescent COVID-19 samples came from the United States, Italy and Spain. T cells, B-cell-depleted T cells, or PBMCs provided the cDNA or gDNA that served as material.

CDR1 is LNHDA, CDR2 SQIVND, per germline (reference sequence). Trimming removed 3 bases from V and 4 bases from J; junction bases left unmatched: 1. This CDR3 has 13 residues. As handled by the study authors: The assay estimated nucleated cells by amplifying reference gene primers. The data were produced by immunoSEQ multiplex PCR, yet TCRdb's version contains in-frame clones alone and is incomplete. Clone size and the V and J calls come from that table; the DNA yielded D and trimming. The sample consists of 35,000 to 45,000 clones, roughly 84% of them appearing once. The sequenced sample was peripheral blood. The origin of this receptor is a human donor in a cohort sampled during active COVID-19. The V call is TRBV19, the J call TRBJ2-3, with 7 nucleotides matching TRBD1. CDR3 in DNA: TGTGCCAGTAGTATCGGGACAGCAGATACGCAGTATTTT. Protein product: CASSIGTADTQYF.